This T cell receptor beta chain is drawn from a study of cytomegalovirus exposure and HLA in healthy donors. The CDR3 sequence is 13 residues long. Germline V gene sequence: CDR1 SGHTA, CDR2 FQGTGA. J lost 4 bases, V lost 6 bases, and 5 bases had no gene match. 13 Jbeta primers and 60 Vbeta primers were used for the PCR. Sequencing used immunoSEQ multiplex PCR; TCRdb keeps in-frame clones, though not all of them. This table has 150,000 or so clones, approximately 73% appearing once. The receptor was derived from a woman between 18 and 29 years old in good health and CMV-seronegative. The sequenced sample was PBMCs. This chain joins TRBV7-3 and TRBJ1-1; 7 bases are shared with TRBD1. The CDR3 sequence: CASRQGYGTEAFF. Written as DNA, the CDR3 is TGTGCCAGCAGACAGGGGTACGGCACTGAAGCTTTCTTT.